This T cell receptor beta chain was observed in a study of shared clonotypes between healthy human individuals. Study-level findings and limits: Clonotype sharing among the donors was expected to vary with sequencing depth. Generation of non-shared clonotypes was less probable than generation of clonotypes shared by all four donors.

CD45RO-negative cells were positively selected for CCR7, leaving out terminally differentiated effector memory CD45RA+ cells. As regards this clone: Its antigen is as yet unknown.

Tens of thousands of T cell genomes, or 200 ng DNA, went into the sorted-subset replicate PCRs. The table came from immunoSEQ multiplex PCR; TCRdb's copy has only in-frame clones and leaves some out. The sample shows about 600,000 clones, roughly 96% of them seen only once. V lost 0 bases to trimming and J lost 2 bases, with 11 bases between them. The CDR3 is made up of 15 amino acids. Germline loops: CDR1 MNHEY, CDR2 SVGAGI. The TCR was taken from a woman in her 30s in good health. This chain connects TRBV6-5 to TRBJ2-7; D ambiguous. The specimen sequenced was naive CD8+ T cells sorted from blood. DNA for the CDR3: TGTGCCAGCAGTTACTCTTTAGTGGGCGCCTACGAGCAGTACTTC. It encodes CASSYSLVGAYEQYF.